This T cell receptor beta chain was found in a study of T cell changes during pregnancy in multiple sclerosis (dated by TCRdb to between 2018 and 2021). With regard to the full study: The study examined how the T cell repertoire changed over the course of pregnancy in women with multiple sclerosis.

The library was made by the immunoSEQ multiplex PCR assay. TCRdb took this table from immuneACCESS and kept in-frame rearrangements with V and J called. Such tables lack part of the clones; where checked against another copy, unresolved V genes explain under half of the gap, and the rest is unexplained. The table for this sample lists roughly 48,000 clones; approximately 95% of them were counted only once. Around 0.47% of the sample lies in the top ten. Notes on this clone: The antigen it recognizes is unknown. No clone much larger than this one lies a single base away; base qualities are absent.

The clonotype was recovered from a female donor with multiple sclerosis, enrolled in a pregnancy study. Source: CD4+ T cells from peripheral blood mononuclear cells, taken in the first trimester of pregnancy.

The DNA reads as follows: TGTGCCAGCAGCTTCTATAGGGGCTACGAGCAGTACTTC. Translated, this gives CASSFYRGYEQYF. This receptor chain uses TRBV7-3 and TRBJ2-7, with TRBD1 tentatively as D gene (5 bases match). CDR1 and CDR2 are drawn from the germline V gene: SGHTA, FQGTGA. From cysteine to phenylalanine, the CDR3 is 13 amino acids long. The CDR3 DNA has 39 bases and is translated from base 1. Between the V and J ends, shortened by 3 bases and 3 bases respectively, the junction contains 9 bases.